This TCR beta chain is drawn from a study of vaccination and CD4 T cells after COVID-19. Sequencing of DNA taken from cultured CD4+ T cells relied on the Oncomine TCR Beta short-read assay. TCRdb re-analysed the PCR reads in MiXCR, keeping a single row per CDR3 protein. The table includes approximately 6,000 distinct CDR3 sequences, roughly 32% detected once. Germline CDR1 reads MNHEY; CDR2 reads SMNVEV (reference sequence). The CDR3 is 14 residues long. J gave up 7 bases and V 3 bases, and 8 bases lay outside the gene matches. The treatment was: roughly 10-day PBMC culture with coronavirus spike peptide pools or control peptides (ViraFEST assay). By sample fraction, this clonotype is medium-sized. Its antigen remains unknown.

The material sequenced was CD4+ T cells from blood, cultured in vitro, taken after SARS-CoV-2 vaccination. The chain links TRBV27 to TRBJ1-1; 7 bases map to TRBD1. This sequence originates from a human donor who had recovered from COVID-19. The CDR3 coding sequence is TGTGCCAGCAGTTTGGGGATCGGGACAGTTGAAGCTTTCTTT. Protein product: CASSLGIGTVEAFF.